Below, 29 T cell receptor beta chains from the same sample are listed, as sequenced in a study of blood T cell repertoires in COVID-19. TCRdb keeps only in-frame clones here, not all; method: immunoSEQ multiplex PCR. The sample includes approximately 200,000 clones, about 87% of them seen just once. Sequencing was done on a sample of PBMCs or T cells enriched from blood (not recorded which). The receptors were gathered from a man younger than 35 with acute COVID-19.

CDR3 in amino acids: CATSDPTGVGETQYF. As DNA, the CDR3 is TGTGCCACCAGTGACCCGACAGGGGTTGGGGAGACCCAGTACTTC. The chain has TRBV24-1 and TRBJ2-5; 8 positions agree with TRBD1. The germline V gene encodes CDR1 KGHDR and CDR2 SFDVKD. The CDR3 sequence is 15 residues long. Trimming at V came to 4 bases and at J to 5 bases, leaving 8 bases not matched to a gene.

Only one count was recorded for this clone. This rearrangement joins TRBV10-3 to TRBJ2-3, with D possibly matching TRBD2 (6 bases). V lost 4 bases and J lost 2, with 13 bases in between. Germline CDR1 ENHRY, CDR2 SYGVKD. The CDR3 totals 15 residues. In nucleotides, the CDR3 is TGTGCCATCAGTGGGAGGGCAGAGGACACAGATACGCAGTATTTT. Translating it yields CAISGRAEDTDTQYF.

The J gene is TRBJ1-1, the V gene TRBV7-2, with 7 bases lining up with TRBD1. Trimming removed 5 bases from V and 1 base from J; junction bases left unmatched: 7. This CDR3 is built from 15 residues. Germline V gene lookup returns CDR1 SGHTA and CDR2 FQGNSA. The CDR3 sequence: CASSPRQGANTEAFF. CDR3 sequence (DNA): TGTGCCAGCAGCCCACGACAGGGAGCGAACACTGAAGCTTTCTTT.

To note about this clone: One end of the junction varies from germline; a read error may be responsible. The chain has TRBV18 and TRBJ1-1; 7 bases align to TRBD1. Germline CDR1 KGHSH, CDR2 LQKENI. This CDR3 spans 15 amino acids. CDR3 region: CASSAPTLTQGDVFF. CDR3 sequence (DNA): TGTGCCAGCTCAGCACCTACCCTTACGCAGGGGGATGTTTTCTTT.

The rearrangement links TRBV6-5 to TRBJ2-7; 8 bases match TRBD1. This CDR3 is built from 13 residues. V lost 6 bases and J lost 6; bases outside the gene matches: 7. Germline CDR1 MNHEY, CDR2 SVGAGI. The DNA of the CDR3 is TGTGCCAGCAGGCATACAGGGGGAGGCGAGCAGTACTTC. Protein: CASRHTGGGEQYF.

This clone is a singleton in its sample. The germline gene is not matched at one end of the junction; a read error may be the cause. V is TRBV28 and J is TRBJ1-5; possibly TRBD1 for D (6 bases). The length of the CDR3 is 12 residues. Germline assignment: CDR1 MDHEN and CDR2 SYDVKM. In nucleotides, the CDR3 is TGTGCCAGCAGTGAAAACAGGGAGCACCTTAATTTT. Protein sequence: CASSENREHLNF. Full variable domain (remainder filled in from reference TRBV28 and TRBJ1-5): DVKVTQSSRYLVKRTGEKVFLECVQDMDHENMFWYRQDPGLGLRLIYFSYDVKMKEKGDIPEGYSVSREKKERFSLILESASTNQTSMYLCASSENREHLNFGDGTRLSIL.

The chain employs TRBV2 and TRBJ2-7; 12 nucleotides line up with TRBD1. Germline CDR1 and CDR2: SNHLY and FYNNEI. V gave up 8 bases and J gave up 9 bases; unmatched junction bases: 8. This CDR3 has 13 amino acids. This CDR3 is CASVGTGGIGQYF. Here the CDR3 DNA reads TGTGCCAGCGTCGGGACAGGGGGCATCGGGCAGTACTTC.

The V and J genes are TRBV7-9 and TRBJ1-2; no clear D gene. The CDR3 length is 13 residues. Between the trimmed V and J ends, which lost 5 bases and 5 bases, there was a span of 12 bases. Per the germline V gene, CDR1 is SEHNR and CDR2 is FQNEAQ (reference sequence). CDR3 in amino acids: CASSKRRGYGYTF. The CDR3 DNA is TGTGCCAGCAGCAAGCGCCGGGGTTATGGCTACACCTTC.

This chain joins TRBV7-2 and TRBJ2-7; the match to TRBD2 covers 7 bases. Germline V gives CDR1 SGHTA, CDR2 FQGNSA. Trimming at V came to 3 bases and at J to 1 base, leaving 3 bases not matched to a gene. The length of the CDR3 is 14 residues. CDR3 region: CASSFFGGSYEQYF. The CDR3, as DNA: TGTGCCAGCAGCTTCTTCGGGGGGTCCTACGAGCAGTACTTC.

This clone has a single count. The V and J genes are TRBV7-9 and TRBJ1-1; D may be TRBD1 (6 bases). Trimming cost V 5 bases and J 3 bases, with 13 bases left between them. Germline V gives CDR1 SEHNR, CDR2 FQNEAQ (reference sequence). The CDR3 is 14 amino acids. The DNA for the CDR3 is TGTGCCAGCAGCCCCCTCGGACAGTACACTGAAGCTTTCTTT. Translated: CASSPLGQYTEAFF.

This sequence joins TRBV7-6 and TRBJ2-7; 8 nucleotides line up with TRBD2. With 0 bases clipped from V and 6 bases from J, the junction kept 4 bases outside the gene matches. This CDR3 contains 14 residues. Germline loops: CDR1 SGHVS, CDR2 FNYEAQ. The CDR3 is CASSLAAGGGEQYF. DNA for the CDR3: TGTGCCAGCAGCTTAGCGGCGGGGGGCGGCGAGCAGTACTTC. Drawing the rest from reference TRBV7-6 and TRBJ2-7, the complete variable domain is GAGVSQSPRYKVTKRGQDVALRCDPISGHVSLYWYRQALGQGPEFLTYFNYEAQQDKSGLPNDRFSAERPEGSISTLTIQRTEQRDSAMYRCASSLAAGGGEQYFGPGTRLTVT.

This chain connects TRBV20-1 to TRBJ1-1; the D is unclear. This CDR3 has 10 residues. Trimming shortened V by 8 bases and J by 5 bases, and 9 bases separated the two germline ends. The germline gives CDR1 DFQATT, CDR2 SNEGSKA (reference sequence). CDR3 loop: CSPQETEAFF. The CDR3 coding sequence is TGCAGTCCGCAAGAGACTGAAGCTTTCTTT.

The J gene is TRBJ2-7, the V gene TRBV12-3 or TRBV12-4, with D unresolved. Trimming pared 2 bases from V and 3 bases from J, leaving 5 bases between. The CDR3 extends over 12 amino acids. CDR3 region: CASSLNIYEQYF. The CDR3 DNA follows: TGTGCCAGCAGTTTAAATATCTACGAGCAGTACTTC.

The CDR3 loop is CASSQDPTGTGSDEQFF. The CDR3 DNA reads TGTGCCAGCAGCCAAGATCCTACCGGGACAGGGAGCGATGAGCAGTTCTTC. The chain joins TRBV4-2 to TRBJ2-1; 9 nucleotides line up with TRBD1. Germline-derived CDR1 and CDR2 are LGHNA and YNFKEQ. V shed 0 bases, J shed 8 bases, and the junction held 11 bases outside the gene matches. CDR3 length: 17 amino acids.

The V gene is TRBV18, the J gene TRBJ2-1; D ambiguous. V was trimmed by 3 bases and J by 0 bases, leaving 9 bases between them. Per the germline V gene, CDR1 is KGHSH and CDR2 is LQKENI. This CDR3 is built from 15 residues. The CDR3 spells CASSPDLSSYNEQFF. The CDR3 DNA follows: TGTGCCAGCTCACCCGACTTGAGCTCCTACAATGAGCAGTTCTTC.

V usage is TRBV6-5 and J usage is TRBJ2-7, with 10 bases lining up with TRBD1. V shed 0 bases and J 2 bases; nucleotides not matched to a gene: 4. The CDR3 length is 16 residues. CDR1 and CDR2 (germline): MNHEY, SVGAGI. This CDR3 is CASSYSGTGVPYEQYF. The CDR3 DNA follows: TGTGCCAGCAGTTACTCGGGGACAGGGGTCCCCTACGAGCAGTACTTC.

In its sample, this clone was seen a few times. The rearrangement uses TRBV15 and TRBJ2-5, with 7 bases lining up with TRBD2. The germline V gene has CDR1 LNHNV and CDR2 YYDKDF (reference sequence). V dropped 0 bases and J dropped 4; count of bases not matched to a gene: 5. The length of the CDR3 is 15 residues. This CDR3 is CATSRDRGGSETQYF. CDR3 DNA: TGTGCCACCAGCAGAGATAGGGGAGGGTCAGAGACCCAGTACTTC.

The chain combines TRBV21-1 with TRBJ2-4; the table's D call, TRBD2, was not checked against the DNA. TRBV21-1 is described as a pseudogene. This CDR3 has 21 residues. In DNA form, the CDR3 reads TGTGCCAGCAGCGGGAGGGACTCCAGAGTACCGCCGGCCCTAGCCAAAAACATTCAGTACTTC. This encodes CASSGRDSRVPPALAKNIQYF.

V gene TRBV3-1 (or the pseudogene TRBV3-2) combines with J gene TRBJ1-2; 11 bases align to TRBD1. Germline CDR1 LGHDT, CDR2 YNNKEL (reference sequence). The CDR3 is 21 residues long. The V segment lost 0 bases and the J segment 6 bases; nucleotides outside the gene matches: 21. The DNA for the CDR3 is TGTGCCAGCAGCCAAGATCGGTTTTCGTGGAGCCGGGACAGGGGGTGGGATGGCTACACCTTC. Its translation is CASSQDRFSWSRDRGWDGYTF.

The chain is built from TRBV19 and TRBJ1-1, with D tentatively TRBD1 (6 bases). CDR1 and CDR2 (germline): LNHDA, SQIVND (reference sequence). V was trimmed by 2 bases and J by 3 bases, leaving 13 bases between them. The CDR3 contains 15 residues. The CDR3 is CASSILGGVHTEAFF. CDR3 nucleotide sequence: TGTGCCAGTAGTATATTAGGGGGAGTACACACTGAAGCTTTCTTT.

This rearrangement joins TRBV6-2 or TRBV6-3 to TRBJ1-5; TRBD1 aligns across 8 bases. Germline V lookup: CDR1 MNHEY, CDR2 SVGEGT. The CDR3 totals 17 residues. V lost 4 bases to trimming and J lost 3 bases; unmatched junction nucleotides: 11. CDR3 coding DNA: TGTGCCAGCAGTTCAGGGGGCGCGAGGGTTTACAATCAGCCCCAGCATTTT. Protein product: CASSSGGARVYNQPQHF.

The rearrangement joins TRBV5-1 to TRBJ2-2; D not resolved. V was pared by 1 base and J by 7 bases, with 5 bases between. The CDR3 totals 12 residues. Germline V gene lookup returns CDR1 SGHRS and CDR2 YFSETQ. The CDR3 is CASSLLIGELFF. The CDR3 region has the DNA TGCGCCAGCAGCTTGTTAATCGGGGAGCTGTTTTTT.

The gene calls are TRBV10-1 and TRBJ2-5, with 9 bases aligning to TRBD2. V gave up 2 bases and J gave up 1 base; unmatched junction bases: 5. Germline-derived CDR1 and CDR2 are WNHNN and SYGVQD (reference sequence). The CDR3 has 16 residues. The CDR3 DNA reads as TGCGCCAGCAGTGAGCTTGGGACTAGCAGCCAAGAGACCCAGTACTTC. Amino acids: CASSELGTSSQETQYF.

This chain links TRBV20-1 with TRBJ2-7; tentatively, D is TRBD1 (6 bases). Germline assignment: CDR1 DFQATT and CDR2 SNEGSKA (reference sequence). V dropped 3 bases and J dropped 0 bases, with 12 bases sitting between them. The CDR3 contains 14 residues. The CDR3: CSASGQGLSYEQYF. The DNA for the CDR3 is TGCAGTGCTAGTGGGCAGGGGCTCTCCTACGAGCAGTACTTC.

The chain recombines TRBV4-2 with TRBJ2-7; D is possibly TRBD2 (5 bases). The V gene lost 4 bases and the J gene lost 2 bases, with 15 bases spanning the gap. The CDR3 spans 15 residues. CDR1 and CDR2 (germline): LGHNA, YNFKEQ. The CDR3 nucleotides are TGTGCCAGCAGCCTTGGGCGGGCTGCTCCCTACGAGCAGTACTTC. This encodes CASSLGRAAPYEQYF.

V is TRBV28 and J is TRBJ1-2; D may be TRBD1 (5 bases). This CDR3 has 14 amino acids. Deletions cut 2 bases from V and 5 bases from J, with 12 bases between. Germline CDR1 reads MDHEN; CDR2 reads SYDVKM. The CDR3 nucleotides read TGTGCCAGCAGTTTAAGCGGGGGGGATTATGGCTACACCTTC. Translating it yields CASSLSGGDYGYTF.

This chain connects TRBV20-1 to TRBJ1-5; possible D gene TRBD1, 6 bases. This CDR3 is built from 14 residues. With 3 bases removed from V and 6 bases from J, the gap between germline ends came to 15 bases. From germline, CDR1 is DFQATT and CDR2 SNEGSKA (reference sequence). CDR3 DNA sequence: TGCAGTGCTAGTAGCGGGGGGCGTAGTCAGCCCCAGCATTTT. It codes for CSASSGGRSQPQHF.

This sequence joins TRBV11-2 and TRBJ1-1, with TRBD1 as a possible D gene (6 bases). This CDR3 comprises 16 residues. Germline V lookup: CDR1 SGHAT, CDR2 FQNNGV. The germline V and J ends were trimmed by 5 bases and 4 bases, with 20 bases remaining between them. The CDR3 nucleotides read TGTGCCAGCAGCCCAACTAGACAGGAAGTGCTCACTGAAGCTTTCTTT. Translating it yields CASSPTRQEVLTEAFF.

The chain uses TRBV10-1 and TRBJ1-1; unclear D gene. CDR3 length equals 13 residues. The V end lost 4 bases, the J end lost 1 base, and 7 bases lay between the germline ends. Germline values: CDR1 WNHNN, CDR2 SYGVQD (reference sequence). CDR3 in DNA: TGCGCCAGCAGTGTACAGAGGAACACTGAAGCTTTCTTT. Its translation is CASSVQRNTEAFF.